The 14 T cell receptor beta chains below come from one sample, sequenced in a study of shared clonotypes between healthy human individuals. Measured with immunoSEQ multiplex PCR; TCRdb has only the in-frame clones, and not every one. Here the sample spans roughly 1 million clones, approximately 80% being singletons. Sample: memory CD4+ T cells from PBMCs. Subset of the sample: CD45RA-negative fraction. These receptors were taken from a young man in good health. Some clones in this sample may be carry-over from other donors' samples.

V usage is TRBV7-3 and J usage is TRBJ2-5; 9 bases fit TRBD1. J lost 5 bases, V lost 5 bases, and 9 bases had no gene match. Germline V gene data show CDR1 as SGHTA and CDR2 as FQGTGA. The CDR3 has 15 amino acids. For the CDR3, the DNA is TGTGCCAGCAGCCCGCGACAGGGGGGGTTGGAGACCCAGTACTTC. It specifies CASSPRQGGLETQYF.

The chain couples TRBV27 to TRBJ2-1; 9 nucleotides align to TRBD1. The CDR3 sequence is 14 residues long. CDR1 is MNHEY and CDR2 is SMNVEV in the germline V gene (reference sequence). The CDR3, as DNA: TGTCCGAAGGGTGGGACAGGGTACTACAATGAGCAGTTCTTC. Translated: CPKGGTGYYNEQFF.

V and J are TRBV4-1 and TRBJ1-1; a possible D gene is TRBD1 (6 bases). The CDR3 is 15 residues long. Germline values: CDR1 MGHRA, CDR2 YSYEKL. V lost 1 base, J lost 4 bases, and 13 bases lay in between. CDR3 residues: CASSQVETQGTEAFF. The DNA of the CDR3 is TGCGCCAGCAGCCAAGTTGAGACACAGGGCACTGAAGCTTTCTTT.

CDR3: CAWSTGTSGISEQFF. The CDR3 DNA sequence: TGTGCCTGGAGCACCGGGACTAGCGGGATTAGTGAGCAGTTCTTC. The chain has TRBV30 and TRBJ2-1, with TRBD2 matching 13 bases. The CDR3 is 15 residues long. Trimming removed 3 bases from V and 9 bases from J; junction bases left unmatched: 8. The V gene's germline CDR1 is GTSNPN and CDR2 SVGIG (reference sequence).

The chain carries TRBV7-9 and TRBJ1-1, with D possibly TRBD1 on 5 matching bases. This CDR3 has 16 residues. Germline CDR1 reads SEHNR; CDR2 reads FQNEAQ (reference sequence). Trimming removed 4 bases from V and 3 bases from J, with 18 bases in between. This chain's CDR3 is CASSSPPGGRDTEAFF. In DNA, the CDR3 is TGTGCCAGCAGCTCCCCCCCCGGGGGTCGGGACACTGAAGCTTTCTTT.

V usage is TRBV6-1 and J usage is TRBJ2-3; D perhaps matches TRBD1 (5 bases). The germline V gene has CDR1 MNHNS and CDR2 SASEGT. CDR3 size: 16 residues. V was pared by 0 bases and J by 3 bases, with 13 bases between. CDR3 coding DNA: TGTGCCAGCAGTGAAGCAGGGGTGTTGGCGACAGATACGCAGTATTTT. It specifies CASSEAGVLATDTQYF.

This clone has more than one count but fewer than ten. The rearrangement uses TRBV4-1 and TRBJ2-5; 11 bases agree with TRBD2. The CDR3 has 18 residues. With 0 bases clipped from V and 7 bases from J, the junction kept 13 bases outside the gene matches. CDR1 and CDR2 (germline): MGHRA, YSYEKL. The CDR3 protein is CASSQEGATSGNGRTQYF. The CDR3 coding sequence is TGCGCCAGCAGCCAAGAAGGGGCGACTAGCGGGAACGGTCGGACCCAGTACTTC.

This chain links TRBV15 with TRBJ1-5, with D unresolved. CDR1 is LNHNV and CDR2 is YYDKDF in the germline V gene (reference sequence). The V and J ends lost 0 bases and 4 bases respectively, with 10 bases between them. The CDR3 has 15 amino acids. In DNA, the CDR3 is TGTGCCACCAGCAGAGAAGCCCATACAAATCAGCCCCAGCATTTT. The encoded protein is CATSREAHTNQPQHF.

Here the CDR3 reads CASSLGSVGWENSPLHF. Here the CDR3 DNA reads TGTGCCAGCAGCTTAGGGTCGGTAGGATGGGAGAATTCACCCCTCCACTTT. The chain uses TRBV5-6 and TRBJ1-6; D uncertain. Trimming took 2 bases from V and 7 from J, leaving 19 bases between them. The CDR3 extends over 17 amino acids. Per the germline V gene, CDR1 is SGHDT and CDR2 is YYEEEE.

This clone was observed a handful of times. This same CDR3 is encoded by further DNA sequences in the sample. This chain links TRBV30 with TRBJ1-5, with a possible D match to TRBD1 (5 bases). Germline assignment: CDR1 GTSNPN and CDR2 SVGIG (reference sequence). The V gene lost 0 bases and the J gene lost 5 bases, with 8 bases spanning the gap. CDR3 length: 13 amino acids. The CDR3 spells CAWSVQGDQPQHF. CDR3 nucleotide sequence: TGTGCCTGGAGTGTGCAGGGAGATCAGCCCCAGCATTTT.

The chain links TRBV15 to TRBJ2-2, with a tentative D call TRBD2 (5 bases). Germline V gene lookup returns CDR1 LNHNV and CDR2 YYDKDF (reference sequence). The CDR3 spans 14 residues. The V end lost 11 bases, the J end lost 2 bases, and 15 bases lay between the germline ends. The CDR3 reads CAVSREPNTGELFF. The CDR3 region has the DNA TGTGCCGTCAGTAGGGAGCCTAACACCGGGGAGCTGTTTTTT.

The chain couples TRBV6-5 to TRBJ2-1; D not certain. The CDR3 has 11 residues. Germline V gene sequence: CDR1 MNHEY, CDR2 SVGAGI. Between the trimmed V and J ends, which lost 7 bases and 6 bases, there was a span of 7 bases. CDR3 sequence reads: CASTLFNEQFF. In nucleotides, the CDR3 is TGTGCCAGCACCCTATTCAATGAGCAGTTCTTC.

The rearrangement uses TRBV27 and TRBJ2-1; perhaps TRBD2 as D (6 bases). The CDR3 totals 15 residues. V dropped 5 bases and J dropped 5 bases, with 16 bases sitting between them. Germline-derived CDR1 and CDR2 are MNHEY and SMNVEV (reference sequence). The CDR3 DNA reads TGTGCCAGCAGTCCCGGCCGGGACTGGAACAATGAGCAGTTCTTC. It specifies CASSPGRDWNNEQFF.

The CDR3 here is CASSPRETVQETQYF. The CDR3 bases are TGTGCCAGCTCACCGCGGGAGACAGTCCAAGAGACCCAGTACTTC. The chain is built from TRBV18 and TRBJ2-5; 7 bases are a match to TRBD2. The CDR3 loop spans 15 amino acids. With 3 bases clipped from V and 1 base from J, the junction kept 5 bases outside the gene matches. Germline loops: CDR1 KGHSH, CDR2 LQKENI. The full variable domain, with the rest looked up from reference TRBV18 and TRBJ2-5, is NAGVMQNPRHLVRRRGQEARLRCSPMKGHSHVYWYRQLPEEGLKFMVYLQKENIIDESGMPKERFSAEFPKEGPSILRIQQVVRGDSAAYFCASSPRETVQETQYFGPGTRLLVL.